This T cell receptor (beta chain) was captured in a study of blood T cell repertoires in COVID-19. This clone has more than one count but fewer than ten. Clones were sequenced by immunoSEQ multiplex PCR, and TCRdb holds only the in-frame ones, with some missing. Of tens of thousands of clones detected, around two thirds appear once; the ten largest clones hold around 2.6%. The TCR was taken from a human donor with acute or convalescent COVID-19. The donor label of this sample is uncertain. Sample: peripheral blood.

The CDR3 DNA follows: TGTGCCAGCAGCCCACTCCGGGGGGTTCAAGAGACCCAGTACTTC. This translates into CASSPLRGVQETQYF. This rearrangement joins TRBV7-2 to TRBJ2-5; 7 nucleotides align to TRBD2. Germline V lookup: CDR1 SGHTA, CDR2 FQGNSA. Losses at the gene ends were 5 bases for V and 2 bases for J; bases not matched to a gene: 8. The CDR3 is 15 residues long.